This passage covers 17 T cell receptor beta chains from one sample sequenced in a study of PD-1 blockade in classical Hodgkin lymphoma (dated by TCRdb to about 2020). The sample's time point, from its label and the paper: cycle 1 day 1 (C1D1), immediately before nivolumab initiation. Every trial patient had relapsed after autologous stem cell transplantation, and cohorts A, B and C differed in prior brentuximab vedotin exposure. Libraries were built with the immunoSEQ multiplex PCR assay. The table comes from immuneACCESS by way of TCRdb, which keeps in-frame sequences with V and J called. Part of the clones is missing from these tables; in studies checked, under half for an unresolved V gene and the rest for unknown reasons. Across this sample there are over 10,000 clones, with around four fifths seen only once. The top ten clones comprise roughly 24% of the sample. This specimen consisted of peripheral blood mononuclear cells (PBMCs), obtained at baseline. These receptors all come from a human donor with classical Hodgkin lymphoma.

This chain uses TRBV5-4 with TRBJ2-1; TRBD2 matches at 10 bases. The junction had 3 bases not matched to a gene; V was cut back by 3 bases and J by 0 bases. CDR1 is SGHNT, CDR2 YYREEE, per germline (reference sequence). The CDR3 totals 16 residues. The CDR3 protein is CASSSAGGSSYNEQFF. The CDR3 coding sequence is TGTGCCAGCAGCTCAGCGGGGGGGAGCTCCTACAATGAGCAGTTCTTC.

The rearrangement joins TRBV5-6 to TRBJ1-1; D is possibly TRBD1 (5 bases). CDR1 and CDR2 from the germline V gene are SGHDT and YYEEEE. The CDR3 is made up of 13 amino acids. V was pared by 4 bases and J by 11 bases, with 18 bases between. The CDR3 nucleotides read TGTGCCAGCAGCCCGACGGCCGGGACGGGGGCTTTCTTT. The encoded protein is CASSPTAGTGAFF.

This clone was seen a single time. The rearrangement uses TRBV28 and TRBJ2-7; no clear D gene. CDR1 MDHEN and CDR2 SYDVKM come from the germline V gene. The CDR3 spans 12 residues. The V and J ends lost 3 bases and 7 bases respectively, with 10 bases between them. The CDR3 DNA follows: TGTGCCAGCAGTTTCCGGTGGTCTGAGCAGTACGTC. Protein sequence: CASSFRWSEQYV.

The chain combines TRBV6-1 with TRBJ1-4, with D tentatively TRBD1 (6 bases). The V gene lost 6 bases and the J gene lost 7 bases, with 18 bases spanning the gap. This CDR3 has 15 residues. Germline lookup yields CDR1 MNHNS and CDR2 SASEGT. CDR3 DNA: TGTGCCAGCAGCCTAAGGGGGGATCGGGGTGAAAAACTGTTTTTT. The encoded protein is CASSLRGDRGEKLFF.

CDR3 loop: CASSYGPSGSKTQYF. CDR3 bases: TGTGCCAGCAGTTATGGACCATCAGGGTCGAAGACCCAGTACTTC. The chain recombines TRBV6-5 with TRBJ2-5; D might be TRBD1 (5 bases). V was clipped by 3 bases and J by 6 bases, with 17 bases between them. Germline-derived CDR1 and CDR2 are MNHEY and SVGAGI. This CDR3 has 15 amino acids.

This clone was observed a single time. V usage is TRBV2 and J usage is TRBJ2-5, with TRBD2 matching over 8 bases. The end of the DNA is better explained by TRBJ2-7, so the J call may be wrong. The CDR3 runs 14 residues. CDR1 is SNHLY and CDR2 is FYNNEI in the germline V gene. The CDR3 loop is CASSEWSGGYEQYF. CDR3 DNA: TGTGCCAGCAGTGAATGGAGCGGGGGCTACGAGCAGTACTTC.

The chain links TRBV5-6 to TRBJ2-5; 8 nucleotides agree with TRBD1. The germline V gene encodes CDR1 SGHDT and CDR2 YYEEEE. The junction had 4 bases not matched to a gene; V was cut back by 1 base and J by 5 bases. The CDR3 is 14 residues long. The CDR3 protein is CASSLYRGLETQYF. Here the CDR3 DNA reads TGTGCCAGCAGCTTGTACAGGGGGTTGGAGACCCAGTACTTC.

This chain joins TRBV7-2 and TRBJ2-7, with 7 bases aligning to TRBD1. With V trimmed by 6 bases and J by 0 bases, 11 bases remained unmatched. Germline CDR1 is SGHTA and CDR2 is FQGNSA. The CDR3 has 16 residues. The DNA for the CDR3 is TGTGCCAGCAGGATATCCGGGACAGTTAGCTCCTACGAGCAGTACTTC. Encoded protein: CASRISGTVSSYEQYF.

The rearrangement uses TRBV28 and TRBJ1-2; D unclear. The germline V gene encodes CDR1 MDHEN and CDR2 SYDVKM. The CDR3 extends over 12 amino acids. The V end was cut by 2 bases, the J end by 8 bases, with 9 bases between. CDR3 DNA sequence: TGTGCCAGCAGTTTACCCCTCGGCGGCTACACCTTC. This encodes CASSLPLGGYTF.

V gene TRBV27 combines with J gene TRBJ2-4, with a tentative D call TRBD1 (6 bases). The CDR3 has 16 residues. Germline loops: CDR1 MNHEY, CDR2 SMNVEV (reference sequence). Trimming pared 4 bases from V and 0 bases from J, leaving 13 bases between. The CDR3 here is CASSSPQGLAKNIQYF. In DNA, the CDR3 is TGTGCCAGCAGTTCCCCACAGGGATTAGCCAAAAACATTCAGTACTTC.

The chain uses TRBV27 and TRBJ2-1; 9 bases are a match to TRBD2. The CDR3 sequence is 13 residues long. Germline V gene sequence: CDR1 MNHEY, CDR2 SMNVEV (reference sequence). V lost 6 bases to trimming and J lost 9 bases; unmatched junction nucleotides: 6. The CDR3 nucleotides read TGTGCCAGCAGACCTAGCGGGGCCGGTGAGCAGTTCTTC. Amino acid sequence: CASRPSGAGEQFF.

In nucleotides, the CDR3 is TGTGCCAGCAGTTACCCCCCGTGGGGTGTCTATGGCTACACCTTC. Its translation: CASSYPPWGVYGYTF. The chain couples TRBV6-6 to TRBJ1-2; no clear D. CDR3 size: 15 residues. Germline V CDR1 and CDR2: MNHNY, SVGAGI (reference sequence). The V and J ends lost 2 bases and 4 bases respectively, with 14 bases between them.

This chain links TRBV18 with TRBJ2-7; D not resolved. V was pared by 2 bases and J by 1 base, with 18 bases between. This CDR3 has 17 residues. CDR1 KGHSH and CDR2 LQKENI come from the germline V gene. CDR3 loop: CASSPGRLPPVSYEQYF. The CDR3 coding sequence is TGTGCCAGCTCACCAGGTAGGCTCCCTCCTGTATCCTACGAGCAGTACTTC.

The chain employs TRBV2 and TRBJ2-7; D might be TRBD1 (5 bases). The germline gives CDR1 SNHLY, CDR2 FYNNEI. This CDR3 region has 12 residues. V lost 3 bases to trimming and J lost 3 bases, with 6 bases between them. The CDR3 here is CASSDRVYEQYF. As DNA, the CDR3 is TGTGCCAGCAGTGACAGGGTCTACGAGCAGTACTTC.

The V and J genes are TRBV7-9 and TRBJ1-2; the D is unclear. The V and J ends lost 11 bases and 3 bases respectively, with 10 bases between them. In germline, CDR1 is SEHNR, CDR2 FQNEAQ (reference sequence). There are 11 residues in the CDR3. The CDR3 loop is CALRRDYGYTF. CDR3 bases: TGTGCCCTTCGGCGGGACTATGGCTACACCTTC.

The CDR3: CAISMEEYNEQFF. The CDR3, as DNA: TGTGCCATCAGTATGGAGGAGTACAATGAGCAGTTCTTC. J is TRBJ2-1 and V is TRBV10-3; a weak D match, TRBD2 (5 bases). The V end was cut by 5 bases, the J end by 4 bases, with 9 bases between. The germline V gene encodes CDR1 ENHRY and CDR2 SYGVKD. The CDR3 totals 13 residues.

CDR3 sequence: CASWRQSRKTYGYTF. The DNA for the CDR3 is TGTGCCAGCTGGAGGCAGTCAAGAAAGACCTATGGCTACACCTTC. V is TRBV9 and J is TRBJ1-2; D is undetermined. The germline V gene has CDR1 SGDLS and CDR2 YYNGEE. CDR3 length: 15 amino acids. Between the trimmed V and J ends, which lost 7 bases and 4 bases, there was a span of 20 bases.